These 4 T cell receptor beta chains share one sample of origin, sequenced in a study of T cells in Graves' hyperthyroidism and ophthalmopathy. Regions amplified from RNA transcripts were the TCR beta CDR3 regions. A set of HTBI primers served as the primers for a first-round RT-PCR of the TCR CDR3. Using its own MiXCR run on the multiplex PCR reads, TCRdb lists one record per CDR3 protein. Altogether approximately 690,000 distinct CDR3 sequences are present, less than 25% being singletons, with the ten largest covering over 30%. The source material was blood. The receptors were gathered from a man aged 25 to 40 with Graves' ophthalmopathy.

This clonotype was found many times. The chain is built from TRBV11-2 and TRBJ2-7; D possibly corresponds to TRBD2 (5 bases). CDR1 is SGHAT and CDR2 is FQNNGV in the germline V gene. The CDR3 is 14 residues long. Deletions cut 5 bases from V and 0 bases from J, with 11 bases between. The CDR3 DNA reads TGTGCCAGCAGCCCACTTAGCGTCTCCTACGAGCAGTACTTC. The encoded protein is CASSPLSVSYEQYF.

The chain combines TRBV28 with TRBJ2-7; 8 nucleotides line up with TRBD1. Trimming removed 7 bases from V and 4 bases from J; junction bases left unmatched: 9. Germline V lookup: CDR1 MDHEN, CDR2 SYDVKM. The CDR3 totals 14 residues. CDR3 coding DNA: TGTGCCAGCACTCCAGACAGGGGAGTTTACGAGCAGTACTTC. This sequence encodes CASTPDRGVYEQYF. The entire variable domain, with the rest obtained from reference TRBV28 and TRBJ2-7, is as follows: DVKVTQSSRYLVKRTGEKVFLECVQDMDHENMFWYRQDPGLGLRLIYFSYDVKMKEKGDIPEGYSVSREKKERFSLILESASTNQTSMYLCASTPDRGVYEQYFGPGTRLTVT.

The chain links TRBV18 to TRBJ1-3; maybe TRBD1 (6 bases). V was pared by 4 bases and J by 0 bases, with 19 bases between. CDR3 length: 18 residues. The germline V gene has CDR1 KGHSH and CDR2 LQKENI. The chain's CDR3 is CASSQRQAPVVSGNTIYF. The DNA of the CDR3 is TGTGCCAGCTCACAGAGACAGGCGCCCGTCGTCTCTGGAAACACCATATATTTT.

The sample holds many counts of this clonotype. CDR3 DNA: TGTGCCAGCAGTCCGTCCGGGGGGGGGGCTCTATCCCGGGATGAGCAGTTCTTC. Its translation: CASSPSGGGALSRDEQFF. The rearrangement uses TRBV28 and TRBJ2-1, with 8 bases aligning to TRBD2. The V gene's germline CDR1 is MDHEN and CDR2 SYDVKM. The CDR3 length is 18 residues. V shed 5 bases and J 8 bases; nucleotides not matched to a gene: 20.